The 14 T cell receptor beta chains given below trace back to one sample, sequenced in a study of beta chain features in type 1 diabetes. Points from the study as a whole: Researchers report that Type 1 diabetes patients had moderately but significantly shorter TCRB CDR3s across all four CD4+ subsets.

Expressed TCRB transcripts were sequenced because the entire RNA isolate underwent reverse transcription. Data came from immunoSEQ multiplex PCR; TCRdb stores just in-frame clones and leaves some out. This table holds hundreds of thousands of clones, 13% found once. Their antigen targets remain unknown. Sequencing used naive CD4+ T cells from blood. The source is a man between 18 and 29 years old with type 1 diabetes.

The chain combines TRBV29-1 with TRBJ2-3; no clear D. CDR1 is SQVTM and CDR2 is ANQGSEA in the germline V gene. This CDR3 spans 12 amino acids. Trimming took 7 bases from V and 2 from J, leaving 10 bases between them. The CDR3, as DNA: TGCAGCGCAACAACCATCACAGATACGCAGTATTTT. Translation: CSATTITDTQYF.

CDR3 nucleotides: TGTGCCAGCAGTTACTCGAACGCCTGGAACACTGAAGCTTTCTTT. This translates into CASSYSNAWNTEAFF. The chain uses TRBV6-5 and TRBJ1-1; D is uncertain. CDR1 MNHEY and CDR2 SVGAGI come from the germline V gene. V was clipped by 0 bases and J by 1 base, with 9 bases between them. The CDR3 length is 15 residues.

On this clone: This same CDR3 is encoded by further DNA sequences in the sample. This chain uses TRBV18 with TRBJ1-1; D uncertain. Germline V lookup: CDR1 KGHSH, CDR2 LQKENI. This CDR3 contains 13 residues. Deletions cut 3 bases from V and 0 bases from J, with 5 bases between. The CDR3 loop reads CASSPDLNTEAFF. CDR3 bases: TGTGCCAGCTCACCGGACTTGAACACTGAAGCTTTCTTT.

The J gene is TRBJ2-1, the V gene TRBV28, with 7 positions matching TRBD1. The germline gives CDR1 MDHEN, CDR2 SYDVKM. There are 16 residues in the CDR3. Trimming took 5 bases from V and 8 from J; bases not matched to a gene: 15. CDR3 in DNA: TGTGCCAGCAGTCCCCCCGACAGGGTAAGACCCGATGAGCAGTTCTTC. It yields the protein CASSPPDRVRPDEQFF.

The chain links TRBV9 to TRBJ1-2; D perhaps matches TRBD1 (5 bases). Germline V lookup: CDR1 SGDLS, CDR2 YYNGEE. The ends were cut back, 4 bases at V and 8 bases at J, with 18 bases in the middle. CDR3 length: 14 residues. CDR3: CASSPPDGASGYTF. The CDR3 DNA reads as TGTGCCAGCAGCCCACCAGATGGGGCGTCGGGCTACACCTTC.

In this sample, this clone turned up a few times. The rearrangement joins TRBV10-3 to TRBJ2-5; 7 positions match TRBD1. The CDR3 loop spans 14 amino acids. V lost 2 bases and J lost 2; bases outside the gene matches: 2. CDR1 ENHRY and CDR2 SYGVKD come from the germline V gene. CDR3 sequence (DNA): TGTGCCATCAGTGAGGGGACAGCACAAGAGACCCAGTACTTC. The encoded protein is CAISEGTAQETQYF.

This sequence joins TRBV6-5 and TRBJ1-1; TRBD1 matches 9 bases. Trimming took 6 bases from V and 0 from J; bases not matched to a gene: 2. CDR3 size: 14 residues. Per the germline V gene, CDR1 is MNHEY and CDR2 is SVGAGI. The CDR3 loop is CASSDRGVNTEAFF. In DNA form, the CDR3 reads TGTGCCAGCAGCGACAGGGGGGTGAACACTGAAGCTTTCTTT.

This clone has only a few counts. The chain has TRBV27 and TRBJ2-3; 11 nucleotides agree with TRBD2. V dropped 3 bases and J dropped 1; count of bases not matched to a gene: 6. The CDR3 runs 17 residues. Germline V gene sequence: CDR1 MNHEY, CDR2 SMNVEV (reference sequence). The CDR3 reads CASSFSGGASGTDTQYF. CDR3 nucleotide sequence: TGTGCCAGCAGTTTTAGCGGGGGGGCCAGTGGCACAGATACGCAGTATTTT.

This clone was seen a few times. The V and J genes are TRBV13 and TRBJ2-7; 12 bases match TRBD1. V lost 2 bases to trimming and J lost 6 bases; unmatched junction nucleotides: 11. The CDR3 is 17 amino acids. Germline V CDR1 and CDR2: PRHDT, FYEKMQ (reference sequence). This chain's CDR3 is CASSLRGPGTGGIEQYF. Written as DNA, the CDR3 is TGTGCCAGCAGCTTAAGGGGTCCCGGGACAGGGGGCATCGAGCAGTACTTC.

This clone appeared a few times. The genes are TRBV20-1 and TRBJ2-5; D is unclear. The CDR3 is 11 residues long. Per the germline V gene, CDR1 is DFQATT and CDR2 is SNEGSKA (reference sequence). The V gene lost 4 bases and the J gene lost 7 bases, with 10 bases spanning the gap. Written as DNA, the CDR3 is TGCAGTGCTACCATGATTTGGACCCAGTACTTC. Encoded protein: CSATMIWTQYF.

In DNA, the CDR3 is TGTGCCAGCAGCCCTGGGACAGGTTTCGATCAGCCCCAGCATTTT. Translating gives CASSPGTGFDQPQHF. The V call is TRBV28, the J call TRBJ1-5, with TRBD1 identical over 8 bases. Germline trimming cut 6 bases from V and 5 bases from J; bases unmatched to any gene: 9. CDR3 length equals 15 residues. Germline CDR1 MDHEN, CDR2 SYDVKM. The complete variable domain, with remaining parts taken from reference TRBV28 and TRBJ1-5, reads DVKVTQSSRYLVKRTGEKVFLECVQDMDHENMFWYRQDPGLGLRLIYFSYDVKMKEKGDIPEGYSVSREKKERFSLILESASTNQTSMYLCASSPGTGFDQPQHFGDGTRLSIL.

This clone has a handful of counts. The rearrangement uses TRBV10-3 and TRBJ1-2, with TRBD1 matching 7 bases. V was pared by 5 bases and J by 6 bases, with 6 bases of the junction left unmatched. The CDR3 runs 13 residues. CDR1 and CDR2 from the germline V gene are ENHRY and SYGVKD. The CDR3 sequence: CAISYRGSDGYTF. CDR3 DNA: TGTGCCATCAGTTACAGGGGAAGCGATGGCTACACCTTC.

The chain employs TRBV30 and TRBJ2-3; 8 nucleotides line up with TRBD2. After removal of 3 bases from V and 5 bases from J, the junction contained 7 bases not matched to a gene. CDR3 length: 14 residues. Germline CDR1 GTSNPN, CDR2 SVGIG (reference sequence). CDR3 sequence: CAWRSMAGGDTQYF. CDR3 bases: TGTGCCTGGAGATCGATGGCGGGGGGAGATACGCAGTATTTT.

This chain links TRBV5-1 with TRBJ1-2; D call uncertain. The CDR3 has 15 amino acids. Germline V lookup: CDR1 SGHRS, CDR2 YFSETQ. The V end lost 0 bases, the J end lost 5 bases, and 14 bases lay between the germline ends. As DNA, the CDR3 is TGCGCCAGCAGCTTGGGCAGCCAGCTGACTTATGGCTACACCTTC. Protein sequence: CASSLGSQLTYGYTF. The full variable domain, with the rest looked up from reference TRBV5-1 and TRBJ1-2, is KAGVTQTPRYLIKTRGQQVTLSCSPISGHRSVSWYQQTPGQGLQFLFEYFSETQRNKGNFPGRFSGRQFSNSRSEMNVSTLELGDSALYLCASSLGSQLTYGYTFGSGTRLTVV.